This T cell receptor beta chain stems from a study of blood T cell repertoires in COVID-19. Clones were read by immunoSEQ multiplex PCR, and TCRdb kept only the in-frame ones, dropping some. The sample holds about 58,000 clones, 75% to 90% seen once. Germline V gene lookup returns CDR1 MNHEY and CDR2 SVGEGT. Losses at the gene ends were 1 base for V and 7 bases for J; bases not matched to a gene: 7. CDR3 length: 18 residues. Sequences were obtained from peripheral blood. The receptor's source is a woman aged 60 to 75 with active COVID-19. The chain couples TRBV6-2 or TRBV6-3 to TRBJ2-4; 16 nucleotides match TRBD2. DNA for the CDR3: TGTGCCAGCAGTTACTATGGGACTAGCGGGGGGGCGAGGAACATTCAGTACTTC. Protein: CASSYYGTSGGARNIQYF.